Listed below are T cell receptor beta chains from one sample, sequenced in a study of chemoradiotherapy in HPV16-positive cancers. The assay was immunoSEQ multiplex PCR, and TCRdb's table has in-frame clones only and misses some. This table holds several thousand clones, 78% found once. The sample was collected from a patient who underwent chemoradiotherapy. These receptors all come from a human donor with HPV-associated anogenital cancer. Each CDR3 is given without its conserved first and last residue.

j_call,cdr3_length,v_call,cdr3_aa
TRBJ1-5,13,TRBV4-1,ASSQEPQNNQPQH
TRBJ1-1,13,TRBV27,ASSLKGAVNTEAF
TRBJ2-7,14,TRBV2,ASSEEQGAREYEQY
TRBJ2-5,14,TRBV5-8,ASTTYLAGGRETQY
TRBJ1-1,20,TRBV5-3,ARSLLHPVGMFSREGNTEAF
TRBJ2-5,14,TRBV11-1,ASSLGGQRGKETQY
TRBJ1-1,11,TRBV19,ASSISENTEAF
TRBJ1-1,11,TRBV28,ASKTGMNTEAF
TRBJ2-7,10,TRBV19,ASSIRGYEQY
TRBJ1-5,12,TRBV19,ASSIMGGNQPQH
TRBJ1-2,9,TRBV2,ASSKDGGYT
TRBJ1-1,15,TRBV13,ASSLNRDRDWNTEAF
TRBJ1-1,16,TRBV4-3,ASSQDLSRGTIYTEAF
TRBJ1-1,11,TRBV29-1,SGWDRGNTEAF
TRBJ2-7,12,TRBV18,ASSSDSELYEQY
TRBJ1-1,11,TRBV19,ASSISRRTEAF
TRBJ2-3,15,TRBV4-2,ASSQEPTGGRSDTQY
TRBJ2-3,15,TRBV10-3,AISGLAGGQFTDTQY
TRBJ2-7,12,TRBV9,ASSVGSGVYEQY
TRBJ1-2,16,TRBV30,AWSVGTVGLIPIDGYT
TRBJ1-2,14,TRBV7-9,ASSLYGSTGIYGYT
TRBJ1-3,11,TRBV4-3,ASSPTPGNTIY
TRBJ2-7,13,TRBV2,ASSGTGTRGYEQY
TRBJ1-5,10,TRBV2,ASSAETQPQH
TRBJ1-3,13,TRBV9,ASSFGYGSGNTIY
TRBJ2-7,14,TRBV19,ASSSKGREFSYEQY
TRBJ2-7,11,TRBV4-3,ASSQDSSYEQY
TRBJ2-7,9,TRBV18,ASSPPYEQY
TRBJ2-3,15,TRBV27,ASSPKHSAWGTDTQY
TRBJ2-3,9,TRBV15,ATERGGTQY
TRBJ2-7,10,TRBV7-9,ASSFSGDEQY
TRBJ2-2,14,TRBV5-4,ASSQLAGGPNGELF
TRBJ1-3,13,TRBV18,ASSQGLDSGNTIY
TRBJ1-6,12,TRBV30,AWSAKGWNSPLH
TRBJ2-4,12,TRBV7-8,ASSPMRGSIIQY
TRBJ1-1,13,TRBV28,ASSSPPELYTEAF
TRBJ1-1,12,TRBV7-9,ASSSTTGPPEAF
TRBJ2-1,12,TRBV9,ASSVVVSYNEQF
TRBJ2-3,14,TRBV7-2,ASSPFLRGRADTQY
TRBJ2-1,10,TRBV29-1,SVEGGVGEQF
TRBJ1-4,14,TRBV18,ASSPPRQGHNEKLF
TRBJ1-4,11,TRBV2,ASSREILEKLF
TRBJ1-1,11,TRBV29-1,SVRTGLNTEAF
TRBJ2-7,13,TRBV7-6,ASTPHVGITYEQY
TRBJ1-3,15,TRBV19,ASSLTTGLSSGNTIY
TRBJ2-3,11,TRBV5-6,ASSPGRTDTQY
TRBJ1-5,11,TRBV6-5,ASSRTYRQPQH
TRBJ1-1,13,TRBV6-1,ASRGPLVRRTEAF
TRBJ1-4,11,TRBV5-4,ASSLGTDEKLF
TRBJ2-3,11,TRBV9,ASSVVTGDTQY
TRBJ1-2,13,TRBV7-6,ASSPPTGRDYGYT
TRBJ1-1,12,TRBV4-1,ASSQPTGVRGAF
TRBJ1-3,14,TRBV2,ASSWEGISAGNTIY
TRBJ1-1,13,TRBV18,ASSPMQGRTPEAF